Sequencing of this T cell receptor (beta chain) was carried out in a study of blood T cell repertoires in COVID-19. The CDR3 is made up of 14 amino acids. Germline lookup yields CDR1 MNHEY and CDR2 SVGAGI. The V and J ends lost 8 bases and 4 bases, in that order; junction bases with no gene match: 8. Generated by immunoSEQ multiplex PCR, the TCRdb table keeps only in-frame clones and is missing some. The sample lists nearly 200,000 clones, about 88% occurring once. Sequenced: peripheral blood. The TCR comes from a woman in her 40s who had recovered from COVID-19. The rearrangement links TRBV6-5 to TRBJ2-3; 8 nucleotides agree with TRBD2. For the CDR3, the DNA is TGTGCCAGCGTACCAGCGGGAGCCCCAGATACGCAGTATTTT. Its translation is CASVPAGAPDTQYF.